The sequence of this T cell receptor beta chain was determined in a study of blood T cell repertoires in COVID-19. Germline V gene data show CDR1 as LNHDA and CDR2 as SQIVND (reference sequence). This CDR3 is built from 13 residues. Trimming stripped 3 bases from V and 7 bases from J, with 7 bases between. The table came from immunoSEQ multiplex PCR; TCRdb's copy has only in-frame clones and leaves some out. The table has approximately 290,000 clones, around 89% seen once; the top ten hold approximately 4%. The sample was PBMCs or T cells enriched from blood (not recorded which). This chain uses TRBV19 with TRBJ1-6; a possible D gene is TRBD1 (6 bases). This TCR came from a woman aged 18-35 years with acute COVID-19. This chain's CDR3 is CASSIDRNSPLHF. The CDR3 coding sequence is TGTGCCAGTAGTATCGACAGGAATTCACCCCTCCACTTT. The full variable domain, with the rest looked up from reference TRBV19 and TRBJ1-6, is DGGITQSPKYLFRKEGQNVTLSCEQNLNHDAMYWYRQDPGQGLRLIYYSQIVNDFQKGDIAEGYSVSREKKESFPLTVTSAQKNPTAFYLCASSIDRNSPLHFGNGTRLTVT.